These T cell receptor beta chains were read from a single sample in a study of OX40 agonist ivuxolimab in advanced cancers. Repertoires were generated with immunoSEQ multiplex PCR, while TCRdb's copy carries only in-frame clones and drops some. The sample has 65,000 to 95,000 clones; 80% to 90% are singletons. The sample consisted of CD4+ or CD8+ T cells sorted from blood, taken in a trial of the OX40 agonist ivuxolimab. These TCRs come from an adult with an advanced solid tumor such as melanoma, head and neck, liver or kidney cancer. Each CDR3 is given with its conserved first and last residue. The order of the fields is clone size, J gene, D gene, V gene, CDR3 DNA, CDR3 protein. A D gene is named only where the DNA matches it firmly. Expanded clones get a size class; other rows say once, few or many, or leave the size out.

>.|TRBJ2-5|TRBD2|TRBV27
TGTGCCAGCAGCGTTAGAAACCCCGGGACTAGCGGGGAGACCCAGTACTTC
CASSVRNPGTSGETQYF
>.|TRBJ1-2|.|TRBV19
TGTGCCATTCGTTCGGTTGGGGGCTACACCTTC
CAIRSVGGYTF
>.|TRBJ1-2|.|TRBV28
TGTGCCAGCAGTCCGCAGCAAGGAGGCTACACCTTC
CASSPQQGGYTF
>few|TRBJ1-4|.|TRBV27
TGTGCCAGCAGTTTACTCGGCCATGAAAAACTGTTTTTT
CASSLLGHEKLFF
>.|TRBJ2-7|.|TRBV11-2
TGTGCCAGCAGCTTAGGTCCCAGCGGATCCTACGAGCAGTACTTC
CASSLGPSGSYEQYF
>.|TRBJ1-5|.|TRBV5-1
TGCGCCAGCAGCTTGGATGGGCAGGGACATCAGCCCCAGCATTTT
CASSLDGQGHQPQHF
>.|TRBJ2-1|.|TRBV7-9
TGTGCCAGCAGCTTAGGGGCAGGGATTGCCTACAATGAGCAGTTCTTC
CASSLGAGIAYNEQFF
>.|TRBJ2-7|.|TRBV6-5
TGTGCCAGCAGTTACGGGTCGGCAGGGAGGTACGAGCAGTACTTC
CASSYGSAGRYEQYF
>.|TRBJ1-1|.|TRBV2
TGTGCCAGCAGTGAAGCACGGTGGGGGGACACTGAAGCTTTCTTT
CASSEARWGDTEAFF
>.|TRBJ2-2|TRBD2|TRBV19
TGTGCCAGTAGTATGGAGGGAGGGGCCGGGGAGCTGTTTTTT
CASSMEGGAGELFF
>.|TRBJ2-7|TRBD1|TRBV6-5
TGTGCCAGCACCGACCCGACAGGGGACGAGCAGTACTTC
CASTDPTGDEQYF
>.|TRBJ2-3|TRBD2|TRBV28
TGTGCCAGCAGTCCTCTTACTAGCGGGAACACAGATACGCAGTATTTT
CASSPLTSGNTDTQYF
>.|TRBJ1-2|.|TRBV6-6
TGTGCCAGTTCCCAACCCTATGGCTACACCTTC
CASSQPYGYTF
>once|TRBJ2-3|.|TRBV19
TGTGCCACCTGGGACTTATACACAGATACGCAGTATTTT
CATWDLYTDTQYF
>.|TRBJ2-1|TRBD2|TRBV29-1
TGCAGCGTTGAGGCGGGAGGAGGGTACAATGAGCAGTTCTTC
CSVEAGGGYNEQFF
>once|TRBJ2-1|.|TRBV7-2
TGTGCCAGCAGCTCCCTAGCCTCACCCGACAATGAGCAGTTCTTC
CASSSLASPDNEQFF
>.|TRBJ1-2|.|TRBV12-5
TGTGCTTCGAGTAGAGGGAACTATGGCTACACCTTC
CASSRGNYGYTF
>once|TRBJ1-3|.|TRBV7-9
TGTGCCAGCAGCGCCTACAGAGTCTCTGGAAACACCATATATTTT
CASSAYRVSGNTIYF
>once|TRBJ2-5|.|TRBV4-3
TGCGCCAGCAGCCAAGGCAAGGGGGAGACCCAGTACTTC
CASSQGKGETQYF
>.|TRBJ2-2|.|TRBV2
TGTGCCAGCAGTGGGACCCCTGGCACCGGGGAGCTGTTTTTT
CASSGTPGTGELFF
>.|TRBJ1-2|.|TRBV4-1
TGCGCCAGCAGAAGGGACTACGAAATGGGTGGCTACACCTTC
CASRRDYEMGGYTF
>.|TRBJ1-1|.|TRBV19
TGTGCCAGTACCCGAGCGGGATTTGGCACTGAAGCTTTCTTT
CASTRAGFGTEAFF
>.|TRBJ2-5|.|TRBV9
TGTGCCAGCAGCGTAGCGGAGGAGACCCAGTACTTC
CASSVAEETQYF
>.|TRBJ2-3|TRBD2|TRBV28
TGTGCCAGCAGTGCCGCAGCGGGGGGGCCAGGGTATACGCAGTATTTT
CASSAAAGGPGYTQYF
>.|TRBJ1-2|.|TRBV6-5
TGTGCCAGCAGTTACTCTGACGCAGGGTTCGGCTACACCTTC
CASSYSDAGFGYTF
>.|TRBJ2-2|.|TRBV11-3
TGTGCCAGCAGCTTCCAGGGCAGCGGGGAGCTGTTTTTT
CASSFQGSGELFF
>.|TRBJ2-5|.|TRBV6-1
TGTGCCAGCAGTTCGGGCGGTTTTGAGACCCAGTACTTC
CASSSGGFETQYF
>.|TRBJ2-2|TRBD2|TRBV5-1
TGCGCCAGCCGTTCACTAGCGGGGGGTTCGCGGGAGCTGTTTTTT
CASRSLAGGSRELFF
>.|TRBJ2-1|.|TRBV6-5
TGTGCCAGCAGTTACCGGGTCAGACCCGAATACAATGAGCAGTTCTTC
CASSYRVRPEYNEQFF
>.|TRBJ1-1|.|TRBV5-1
TGCGCCAGCAGCCTACAGGGAAACACTGAAGCTTTCTTT
CASSLQGNTEAFF
>.|TRBJ1-1|.|TRBV7-3
TGTGCCAGCAGCTTTCGTCAGGGATTGGCTGAAGCTTTCTTT
CASSFRQGLAEAFF
>.|TRBJ2-1|TRBD2|TRBV7-2
TGTGCCAGCAGGCTGGGACTAGCGGGGGGGAATGAGCAGTTCTTC
CASRLGLAGGNEQFF
>.|TRBJ1-5|.|TRBV5-6
TGTGCCAGCAGCCAAGCCGGGAGGGACTTCAGTAATCAGCCCCAGCATTTT
CASSQAGRDFSNQPQHF
>.|TRBJ2-3|TRBD2|TRBV7-8
TGTGCCAGCAGCTTTCGACTAGCCAGTACAGATACGCAGTATTTT
CASSFRLASTDTQYF
>.|TRBJ2-1|TRBD2|TRBV5-4
TGTGCCAGCAGCTTGGCCAGCGGGGGCCTCAATGAGCAGTTCTTC
CASSLASGGLNEQFF
>.|TRBJ1-4|TRBD1|TRBV7-2
TGTGCCAGCAGCGCCCGACAGGGAATCCAACTGTTTTTT
CASSARQGIQLFF
>.|TRBJ2-1|.|TRBV2
TGTGCCAGCATCCTGCTGGTTGTTTCCTACAATGAGCAGTTCTTC
CASILLVVSYNEQFF
>.|TRBJ1-1|.|TRBV28
TGTGCCAGCAGGCGAACCGGGACAATGAACACTGAAGCTTTCTTT
CASRRTGTMNTEAFF
>.|TRBJ1-2|TRBD1|TRBV6-5
TGTGCCAGCACCTCCACAGGGGGGTTTGGCTACACCTTC
CASTSTGGFGYTF
>.|TRBJ2-5|.|TRBV4-2
TGTGCCAGCAGCCAAGGTGGGGTCGGCGAGACCCAGTACTTC
CASSQGGVGETQYF
>.|TRBJ2-3|.|TRBV21-1
TGTGCCAGCAGCTTCAACCCCACTAGCGGGGGGGCAGGGACGCAGTATTTT
CASSFNPTSGGAGTQYF
>.|TRBJ2-1|.|TRBV7-3
TGTGCCAGCAGCCCCTGGCCCCCCGGGCGCGAGCAGTTCTTC
CASSPWPPGREQFF
>.|TRBJ2-4|.|TRBV5-1
TGCGCCAGCAGCGTCGGGACGAGGACCAAAAACATTCAGTACTTC
CASSVGTRTKNIQYF
>.|TRBJ1-2|TRBD1|TRBV4-1
TGCGCCAGCAGCCAACCTGGAACCAGGGGGCGCAGCTATGGCTACACCTTC
CASSQPGTRGRSYGYTF
>.|TRBJ1-5|.|TRBV28
TGTGCCAGCAGTCCCGGAACGTTTCGGCCCCAGCATTTT
CASSPGTFRPQHF
>.|TRBJ2-3|.|TRBV9
TGTGCCAGCAGCCAAAGCACAGGTTGGGTCACAGATACGCAGTATTTT
CASSQSTGWVTDTQYF
>.|TRBJ2-5|.|TRBV27
TGTGCCAGCAGTTTAACGGGGGGCCGGGAGACCCAGTACTTC
CASSLTGGRETQYF
>once|TRBJ2-5|TRBD1|TRBV4-1
TGCGCCAGCAGTCGGACAGGGAATCTGCAGACCCAGTACTTC
CASSRTGNLQTQYF
>.|TRBJ2-1|TRBD2|TRBV7-2
TGTGCCAGCAGCCCGGGACTAGCCTACAATGAGCAGTTCTTC
CASSPGLAYNEQFF
>.|TRBJ1-1|.|TRBV15
TGTGCCACCAGCAGGCTGGCCATGAACACTGAAGCTTTCTTT
CATSRLAMNTEAFF
>once|TRBJ2-7|.|TRBV11-1
TGTGCCAGCAGCTCATCAGCGGGTAGCTCGGGTTACGAGCAGTACTTC
CASSSSAGSSGYEQYF
>.|TRBJ1-2|.|TRBV19
TGTGCCAGTAGTCTATCGACAGGAGCTAACTATGGCTACACCTTC
CASSLSTGANYGYTF
>.|TRBJ1-4|TRBD1|TRBV6-5
TGTGCCAGCAGGACAGGGGGACTTAATGAAAAACTGTTTTTT
CASRTGGLNEKLFF
>.|TRBJ1-5|.|TRBV2
TGTGCCGGGGCTAGGGGGGGCAATCAGCCCCAGCATTTT
CAGARGGNQPQHF
>.|TRBJ1-5|TRBD1|TRBV30
TGTGCCTGGAGCGGGACAGGGGACCAGCCCCAGCATTTT
CAWSGTGDQPQHF
>once|TRBJ1-2|.|TRBV28
TGTGCCAGCAGTCTGAAAGGGTATGGCTACACCTTC
CASSLKGYGYTF
>once|TRBJ2-7|TRBD1|TRBV7-2
TGTGCCAGCAGCTCTGGGACAGGGGGAGCCAACTTC
CASSSGTGGANF
>.|TRBJ1-2|TRBD1|TRBV5-8
TGTGCCAGCAGCTTGGCCCGGACAGGGGCTAACTATGGCTACACCTTC
CASSLARTGANYGYTF